In this sample, the clone carrying this TCR beta chain turned up many times. The antigen is unknown. This record comes from a study of neurological immune-mediated disorders. Study-level findings and limits: Because no CDR3 amino acid sequences were shared across subjects by expanded clones, private repertoires were suggested in all groups.

The CDR3 runs to 15 residues. CDR1 is SGHTA, CDR2 FQGNSA, per germline. V was pared by 5 bases and J by 3 bases, with 3 bases of the junction left unmatched. The cDNA was generated through 5'RACE incorporating 10-nucleotide random UMIs. Via MiXCR, TCRdb re-called the 5' RACE reads, giving one row per CDR3 protein. This table has about 74,000 distinct CDR3 sequences, roughly 5% appearing once. The chain is built from TRBV7-2 and TRBJ2-3; 12 bases are shared with TRBD2. Sequences were obtained from PBMCs. The receptor was derived from a man younger than 35 with multiple sclerosis. Here the CDR3 DNA reads TGTGCCAGCAGCAGACTAGCGGGAGTGACAGATACGCAGTATTTT. Translation: CASSRLAGVTDTQYF.